These T cell receptor beta chains were read from a single sample in a study of lymphopenia after photon versus proton radiotherapy. Clones were read by immunoSEQ multiplex PCR, and TCRdb kept only the in-frame ones, dropping some. The sample has tens of thousands of clones, roughly 90% seen once; the top ten hold roughly 15%. The specimen was peripheral blood, collected from a patient treated with photon-based radiotherapy. Receptors originate from a man between 60 and 75 years old with cholangiocarcinoma. The CDR3 runs from the conserved cysteine through the conserved F or W. D genes are given only for firm matches. Expanded clones get a size class; other rows say once, few or many, or leave the size out.

>15|TRBD1|TRBV7-9|-|TRBJ1-2
CASSLRGQGGYGYTF
TGTGCCAGCAGCTTACGGGGACAGGGGGGTTATGGCTACACCTTC
>14|-|TRBV18|-|TRBJ2-7
CASSPNRGRDEQYF
TGTGCCAGCTCACCAAACCGGGGGCGGGACGAGCAGTACTTC
>14|-|TRBV11-3|-|TRBJ2-5
CASSNRDYQETQYF
TGTGCCAGCAGCAACCGGGACTACCAAGAGACCCAGTACTTC
>13|-|TRBV9|-|TRBJ2-5
CASSTVLQETQYF
TGTGCCAGCAGCACAGTGCTCCAAGAGACCCAGTACTTC
>12|-|TRBV7-8|-|TRBJ2-1
CASSLEVNEQFF
TGTGCCAGCAGCTTAGAGGTCAATGAGCAGTTCTTC
>14|-|TRBV28|-|TRBJ2-5
CASKPPGTQETQYF
TGTGCCAGCAAGCCCCCAGGGACTCAAGAGACCCAGTACTTC
>15|-|TRBV9|once|TRBJ1-3
CASRPTGLGGNTIYF
TGTGCCAGCAGGCCTACAGGGTTGGGCGGAAACACCATATATTTT
>18|-|TRBV7-3|-|TRBJ2-6
CASSLREEAFAGANVLTF
TGTGCCAGCAGCTTAAGGGAAGAAGCATTCGCTGGGGCCAACGTCCTGACTTTC
>15|-|TRBV6-1|-|TRBJ2-3
CASSESPSLTDTQYF
TGTGCCAGCAGTGAAAGTCCATCACTAACAGATACGCAGTATTTT
>19|TRBD1|TRBV4-3|-|TRBJ2-6
CASSQAKGWDSSGANVLTF
TGCGCCAGCAGCCAAGCCAAAGGCTGGGACAGCTCTGGGGCCAACGTCCTGACTTTC
>15|TRBD1|TRBV11-1|once|TRBJ1-2
CASSRGTEANYGYTF
TGTGCCAGCAGCAGGGGGACAGAGGCTAACTATGGCTACACCTTC
>16|-|TRBV9|-|TRBJ2-2
CASSVVEGSNTGELFF
TGTGCCAGCAGCGTAGTGGAGGGATCGAACACCGGGGAGCTGTTTTTT
>11|-|TRBV20-1|-|TRBJ2-5
CSASTRETQYF
TGCAGTGCCTCGACTCGAGAGACCCAGTACTTC
>13|TRBD1|TRBV2|-|TRBJ2-7
CASSFTGADEQYF
TGTGCCTCATCATTCACAGGGGCGGACGAGCAGTACTTC